Listed below are T cell receptor beta chains from one sample, sequenced in a study of Ad26.COV2.S vaccination and SARS-CoV-2 variants. The table came from immunoSEQ multiplex PCR; TCRdb's copy has only in-frame clones and leaves some out. Here the sample spans approximately 460,000 clones, 70% to 90% being singletons. The sequencing here drew on peripheral blood, taken in a trial of Ad26.COV2.S vaccine versus placebo. These receptors were taken from a person aged 18-65 years who received the Ad26.COV2.S COVID-19 vaccine or a placebo. Both conserved end residues are part of each CDR3. D genes are given only for firm matches. Clone size is not always given. Where it is, it says once, few, many or a class for expanded clones.

J	size	D	V	CDR3	DNA
TRBJ2-5	.	.	TRBV2	CASSEQGLRETQYF	TGTGCCAGCAGTGAACAGGGGCTACGAGAGACCCAGTACTTC
TRBJ2-2	.	TRBD1	TRBV18	CASSHKRDRAAGELFF	TGTGCCAGCTCACACAAACGGGACAGGGCAGCCGGGGAGCTGTTTTTT
TRBJ1-4	.	TRBD1	TRBV7-9	CASSPRTGQGKLFF	TGTGCCAGCAGCCCAAGGACAGGGCAGGGAAAACTGTTTTTT
TRBJ1-3	.	.	TRBV5-4	CASSYRASVDTIYF	TGTGCCAGCAGCTACAGGGCTTCCGTAGACACCATATATTTT
TRBJ1-5	.	.	TRBV6-5	CASSSDRGANQPQHF	TGTGCCAGCAGTTCAGACCGGGGAGCGAATCAGCCCCAGCATTTT
TRBJ2-7	.	.	TRBV6-5	CASTTRSGSTYEQYF	TGTGCCAGCACGACACGATCGGGATCAACCTACGAGCAGTACTTC
TRBJ1-1	.	.	TRBV15	CATSPGPDLSPNTEAFF	TGTGCCACCAGCCCTGGGCCGGACCTCTCCCCGAACACTGAAGCTTTCTTT
TRBJ1-5	.	TRBD1	TRBV5-1	CASSLGPGQNNQPQHF	TGCGCCAGCAGCTTGGGACCGGGACAGAACAATCAGCCCCAGCATTTT
TRBJ2-1	.	.	TRBV7-9	CASSARRDRDGFF	TGTGCCAGCAGCGCACGGAGAGACCGGGATGGGTTCTTC
TRBJ2-1	.	TRBD2	TRBV9	CASSVGSTSGGIYEQFF	TGTGCCAGCAGCGTCGGCTCGACTAGCGGGGGGATCTATGAGCAGTTCTTC
TRBJ1-1	.	.	TRBV30	CAWSERTNPEAFF	TGTGCCTGGAGTGAACGGACAAACCCTGAAGCTTTCTTT
TRBJ2-5	.	.	TRBV27	CASSPRRGGETQYF	TGTGCCAGCAGCCCTCGAAGGGGCGGAGAGACCCAGTACTTC
TRBJ1-3	few	.	TRBV9	CASSVGLDYSGNTIYF	TGTGCCAGCAGCGTAGGTCTGGACTACTCTGGAAACACCATATATTTT
TRBJ1-2	.	.	TRBV5-5	CASTLTTGLGYTF	TGTGCCAGCACCTTAACGACGGGGCTTGGCTACACCTTC
TRBJ2-1	few	TRBD1	TRBV6-1	CASSDGTGDSDEQFF	TGTGCCAGCAGTGACGGGACAGGGGATTCAGATGAGCAGTTCTTC